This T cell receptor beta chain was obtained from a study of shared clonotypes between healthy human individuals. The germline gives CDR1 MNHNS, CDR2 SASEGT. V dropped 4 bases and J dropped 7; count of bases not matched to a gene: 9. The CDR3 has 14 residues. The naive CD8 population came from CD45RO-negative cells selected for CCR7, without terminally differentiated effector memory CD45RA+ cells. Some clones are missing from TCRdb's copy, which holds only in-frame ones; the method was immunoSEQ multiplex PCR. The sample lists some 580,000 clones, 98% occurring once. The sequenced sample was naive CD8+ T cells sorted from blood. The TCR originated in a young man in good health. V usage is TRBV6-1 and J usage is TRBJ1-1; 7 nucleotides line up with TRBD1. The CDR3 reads CASSAKGAEFEAFF. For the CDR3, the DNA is TGTGCCAGCAGTGCAAAGGGGGCGGAATTTGAAGCTTTCTTT.